This paragraph reports one T cell receptor beta chain. No antigen is known for it. Investigators sourced around 1.9 micrograms of genomic DNA from cryopreserved PBMCs for TCR beta libraries. The data originate from a study of cytotoxic CD8 clonotypes in ibrutinib-treated CLL. Overall study results and limits: Contraction or stability on treatment characterized the public clonotypes, which were uncommon. Patients had baseline clonality above age-matched healthy donors, and this clonality moved with circulating CD8+ T-cell counts.

V lost 5 bases and J lost 3, with 4 bases in between. The CDR3 length is 12 residues. Germline lookup yields CDR1 SGHAT and CDR2 FQNNGV. TCRdb keeps only in-frame clones here, not all; method: immunoSEQ multiplex PCR. The data contain over 120,000 clones, 79% of them singletons. Material: PBMCs, obtained after 12 months of ibrutinib treatment. This TCR was recovered from a human donor with chronic lymphocytic leukemia. The chain is built from TRBV11-2 and TRBJ2-2; no definite D call. The chain's CDR3 is CASSDYTGELFF. The CDR3 coding sequence is TGTGCCAGCAGCGATTACACCGGGGAGCTGTTTTTT.